The 30 T cell receptor beta chains below all came from one sample that was sequenced in a study of STAT5B mutations in CD4+ large granular lymphocyte leukemia. TCRdb's copy holds only in-frame clones and misses some; the assay was immunoSEQ multiplex PCR. This table holds about 33,000 clones, about 85% found once. Input material: CD4+ T cells from blood buffy coats. These receptor sequences come from a human donor in good health.

The chain uses TRBV9 and TRBJ1-2; 9 positions match TRBD1. This CDR3 spans 14 amino acids. Germline trimming cut 2 bases from V and 8 bases from J; bases unmatched to any gene: 7. Germline values: CDR1 SGDLS, CDR2 YYNGEE. As DNA, the CDR3 is TGTGCCAGCAGCGTGGAAGGGACAGGGTTGGGCTACACCTTC. Translation: CASSVEGTGLGYTF.

CDR3 amino acids: CASSHRPGLGQETQYF. The DNA of the CDR3 is TGTGCCAGCAGCCACCGACCGGGACTAGGACAAGAGACCCAGTACTTC. The chain links TRBV7-2 to TRBJ2-5; 8 nucleotides match TRBD2. The CDR3 spans 16 residues. Germline V CDR1 and CDR2: SGHTA, FQGNSA. Trimming at V came to 5 bases and at J to 2 bases, leaving 10 bases not matched to a gene.

The rearrangement joins TRBV6-5 to TRBJ2-7, with 7 positions matching TRBD2. V shed 6 bases, J shed 3 bases, and the junction held 11 bases outside the gene matches. The germline V gene encodes CDR1 MNHEY and CDR2 SVGAGI. The CDR3 spans 15 residues. In DNA, the CDR3 is TGTGCCAGCAGAAACGGGGAGGGAAGGTTCTACGAGCAGTACTTC. Translation: CASRNGEGRFYEQYF.

As for this clone: The sample has other DNA sequences that encode this CDR3 too. The CDR3 DNA reads as TGTGCCAGCACACGGGGGGAGGGCGGGAACACTGAAGCTTTCTTT. Translation gives CASTRGEGGNTEAFF. The chain uses TRBV6-6 and TRBJ1-1, with D possibly TRBD1 on 5 matching bases. The CDR3 is 15 residues long. Per the germline V gene, CDR1 is MNHNY and CDR2 is SVGAGI (reference sequence). Trimming stripped 7 bases from V and 1 base from J, with 16 bases between.

The rearrangement joins TRBV7-2 to TRBJ1-4; TRBD1 matches 10 bases. V shed 5 bases and J 7 bases; nucleotides not matched to a gene: 7. Germline V CDR1 and CDR2: SGHTA, FQGNSA. The CDR3 has 15 amino acids. CDR3 sequence: CASSTRTGGVEKLFF. The CDR3 DNA reads TGTGCCAGCAGCACCCGGACAGGGGGAGTTGAAAAACTGTTTTTT. Variable domain in full (rest from reference TRBV7-2 and TRBJ1-4): GAGVSQSPSNKVTEKGKDVELRCDPISGHTALYWYRQSLGQGLEFLIYFQGNSAPDKSGLPSDRFSAERTGGSVSTLTIQRTQQEDSAVYLCASSTRTGGVEKLFFGSGTQLSVL.

The chain uses TRBV6-1 and TRBJ2-2, with no clear D. The ends were cut back, 3 bases at V and 3 bases at J, with 8 bases in the middle. Germline V gene sequence: CDR1 MNHNS, CDR2 SASEGT. The CDR3 has 14 amino acids. The CDR3, as DNA: TGTGCCAGCAGTGACCCAACCTACACCGGGGAGCTGTTTTTT. Protein sequence: CASSDPTYTGELFF.

The J gene is TRBJ2-7, the V gene TRBV23-1; 8 bases are shared with TRBD2. TRBV23-1 is placed among ORFs of uncertain function. The CDR3 length is 14 residues. The trim removed 1 base at V and 3 bases at J, leaving 2 bases unmatched. CDR3 loop: CASSQYTSGYEQYF. Here the CDR3 DNA reads TGCGCCAGCAGTCAATATACTAGCGGCTACGAGCAGTACTTC.

As regards this clone: Here the CDR3 omits its conserved ending phenylalanine or tryptophan, so a read error is the likely source. The V gene is TRBV6-5, the J gene TRBJ1-5; D remains ambiguous. Germline CDR1 reads MNHEY; CDR2 reads SVGAGI. V shed 5 bases and J shed 5 bases, with 13 bases lying between them. This CDR3 is 14 amino acids long. CDR3 residues: CASSKQGRDQPQHV. The CDR3 DNA reads as TGTGCCAGCAGTAAACAAGGAAGGGATCAGCCCCAGCATGTT.

This chain connects TRBV28 to TRBJ1-2; D perhaps matches TRBD1 (6 bases). The CDR3 has 11 residues. Germline-derived CDR1 and CDR2 are MDHEN and SYDVKM. Trimming removed 2 bases from V and 8 bases from J, with 6 bases in between. The CDR3 DNA is TGTGCCAGCAGTTTAGACAGGGGCTACACCTTC. Translated: CASSLDRGYTF.

J is TRBJ2-3 and V is TRBV5-4; 8 nucleotides match TRBD2. Germline V gene sequence: CDR1 SGHNT, CDR2 YYREEE (reference sequence). CDR3 length equals 16 residues. V lost 6 bases, J lost 2 bases, and 11 bases stayed unmatched. The CDR3 sequence: CASTMRLAGPTDTQYF. CDR3 nucleotide sequence: TGTGCCAGCACCATGCGGCTAGCGGGCCCCACAGATACGCAGTATTTT.

The chain is built from TRBV7-2 and TRBJ2-1, with TRBD2 as a possible D gene (5 bases). In germline, CDR1 is SGHTA, CDR2 FQGNSA. V was clipped by 5 bases and J by 0 bases, with 11 bases between them. The CDR3 runs to 15 residues. CDR3 sequence (DNA): TGTGCCAGCAGCCCGCAGCGGAGCTCCTACAATGAGCAGTTCTTC. This gives the protein CASSPQRSSYNEQFF.

The DNA for the CDR3 is TGTGCCAGCAGCTTAGGATCAGGGGGACAGACCCAGTACTTC. Translating it yields CASSLGSGGQTQYF. V is TRBV7-6 and J is TRBJ2-5, with 7 bases that match TRBD1. The CDR3 runs to 14 residues. The germline V gene encodes CDR1 SGHVS and CDR2 FNYEAQ. V was pared by 1 base and J by 6 bases, with 5 bases of the junction left unmatched.

This clone was counted once. V and J are TRBV15 and TRBJ1-2; D remains ambiguous. V was cut by 0 bases and J by 4 bases, with 12 bases left in between. Germline CDR1 and CDR2: LNHNV and YYDKDF (reference sequence). The CDR3 loop spans 15 amino acids. This CDR3 is CATSREAQRGYGYTF. CDR3 DNA: TGTGCCACCAGCAGAGAGGCCCAACGGGGCTATGGCTACACCTTC.

The gene calls are TRBV29-1 and TRBJ1-3; D is perhaps TRBD1 (5 bases). V gave up 5 bases and J gave up 0 bases, with 14 bases separating them. The CDR3 has 15 amino acids. Germline V gene sequence: CDR1 SQVTM, CDR2 ANQGSEA. The CDR3 reads CSVLDPGRSGNTIYF. DNA for the CDR3: TGCAGCGTTCTCGACCCAGGGCGCTCTGGAAACACCATATATTTT. Full variable domain (remainder filled in from reference TRBV29-1 and TRBJ1-3): SAVISQKPSRDICQRGTSLTIQCQVDSQVTMMFWYRQQPGQSLTLIATANQGSEATYESGFVIDKFPISRPNLTFSTLTVSNMSPEDSSIYLCSVLDPGRSGNTIYFGEGSWLTVV.

Worth noting for this clone: The junction differs from germline at one of its ends, possibly a read error. The CDR3 coding sequence is TGTGCCAGCACCTTAGCCGGACAGTCCTCTGGAAACACCATATATTTT. This codes for CASTLAGQSSGNTIYF. The genes are TRBV11-1 and TRBJ1-3, with a weak D call TRBD1 (6 bases). The CDR3 loop spans 16 amino acids. Germline V lookup: CDR1 SGHAT, CDR2 FQDESV (reference sequence). Filled out from reference TRBV11-1 and TRBJ1-3, the complete variable domain reads EAEVAQSPRYKITEKSQAVAFWCDPISGHATLYWYRQILGQGPELLVQFQDESVVDDSQLPKDRFSAERLKGVDSTLKIQPAELGDSAMYLCASTLAGQSSGNTIYFGEGSWLTVV.

The chain employs TRBV5-1 and TRBJ1-2, with 10 bases that match TRBD1. CDR1 is SGHRS, CDR2 YFSETQ, per germline. Trimming at V came to 3 bases and at J to 7 bases, leaving 9 bases not matched to a gene. The CDR3 loop spans 15 amino acids. Here the CDR3 reads CASSWGDRGGSGYTF. CDR3 DNA sequence: TGCGCCAGCAGCTGGGGGGACAGGGGAGGAAGTGGCTACACCTTC.

The chain has TRBV19 and TRBJ2-7; D call uncertain. Germline V gives CDR1 LNHDA, CDR2 SQIVND (reference sequence). Deletions cut 1 base from V and 6 bases from J, with 13 bases between. CDR3 length: 14 residues. DNA for the CDR3: TGTGCCAGTAGTATAGGTGTTCAAGCCAGCGAGCAGTACTTC. This translates into CASSIGVQASEQYF.

The rearrangement joins TRBV7-2 to TRBJ2-1, with D hard to call. CDR3 size: 13 residues. Germline values: CDR1 SGHTA, CDR2 FQGNSA. V lost 0 bases to trimming and J lost 8 bases, with 8 bases between them. The CDR3, as DNA: TGTGCCAGCAGCTTAGCGGTCTTGTATGAGCAGTTCTTC. As protein: CASSLAVLYEQFF. Supplemented by reference TRBV7-2 and TRBJ2-1, the full variable domain reads GAGVSQSPSNKVTEKGKDVELRCDPISGHTALYWYRQSLGQGLEFLIYFQGNSAPDKSGLPSDRFSAERTGGSVSTLTIQRTQQEDSAVYLCASSLAVLYEQFFGPGTRLTVL.

This chain connects TRBV7-2 to TRBJ2-7, with 11 bases fitting TRBD2. The V gene end was trimmed by 1 base and the J gene end by 0 bases; junction bases not matched to a gene: 8. The CDR3 length is 18 residues. The germline V gene encodes CDR1 SGHTA and CDR2 FQGNSA. CDR3: CASSLVGTSGVSSYEQYF. DNA for the CDR3: TGTGCCAGCAGCTTAGTGGGGACTAGCGGAGTGAGCTCCTACGAGCAGTACTTC.

J is TRBJ2-3 and V is TRBV9, with 7 bases matching TRBD2. Trimming removed 4 bases from V and 4 bases from J; junction bases left unmatched: 15. CDR3 length: 17 amino acids. Looked up from germline, CDR1 is SGDLS and CDR2 is YYNGEE. The chain's CDR3 is CASSPSPTSGGADTQYF. CDR3 bases: TGTGCCAGCAGCCCCAGCCCGACTAGTGGGGGGGCAGATACGCAGTATTTT.

This clone has more than one count but fewer than ten. The chain is built from TRBV18 and TRBJ1-5; D is unclear. Trimming took off 3 bases at V and 3 bases at J, with 12 bases between the two ends. CDR1 KGHSH and CDR2 LQKENI come from the germline V gene. The CDR3 loop spans 15 amino acids. The CDR3 is CASSPERQPNQPQHF. CDR3 bases: TGTGCCAGCTCACCGGAAAGGCAGCCCAATCAGCCCCAGCATTTT.

This chain joins TRBV7-9 and TRBJ1-1; D is possibly TRBD1 (5 bases). The CDR3 is made up of 12 amino acids. Germline values: CDR1 SEHNR, CDR2 FQNEAQ (reference sequence). V lost 4 bases and J 10 bases, leaving 13 bases between the germline ends. The CDR3 coding sequence is TGTGCCAGCAGCTCCGGACGGGGGGGAGCTTTCTTT. Encoded protein: CASSSGRGGAFF.

This clone was seen only a few times. This chain connects TRBV29-1 to TRBJ2-5; TRBD1 matches 9 bases. The J segment lost 3 bases and the V segment lost 2 bases, leaving 1 base of the junction unmatched. In germline, CDR1 is SQVTM, CDR2 ANQGSEA. This CDR3 has 13 amino acids. CDR3 residues: CSVETGGEETQYF. In DNA form, the CDR3 reads TGCAGCGTTGAAACAGGGGGCGAAGAGACCCAGTACTTC.

The chain combines TRBV6-1 with TRBJ1-4, with D possibly matching TRBD1 (6 bases). Germline values: CDR1 MNHNS, CDR2 SASEGT. The CDR3 runs to 15 residues. The ends were cut back, 6 bases at V and 6 bases at J, with 17 bases in the middle. CDR3 sequence (DNA): TGTGCCAGCAGGGGGTTAGGGGGGCCGGATGAAAAACTGTTTTTT. It is translated as CASRGLGGPDEKLFF.

The CDR3 sequence is CASSLGLNNEQFF. CDR3 in DNA: TGTGCCAGCAGCCTCGGACTAAACAATGAGCAGTTCTTC. The chain recombines TRBV11-2 with TRBJ2-1, with D perhaps TRBD2 (6 bases). The germline CDR1 and CDR2 sequences are SGHAT and FQNNGV. V was cut by 5 bases and J by 5 bases, with 10 bases left in between. The CDR3 is made up of 13 amino acids.

V and J are TRBV7-2 and TRBJ2-3, with 9 bases matching TRBD2. CDR1 is SGHTA, CDR2 FQGNSA, per germline. The CDR3 is 17 residues long. Trimming at V came to 5 bases and at J to 7 bases, leaving 16 bases not matched to a gene. The CDR3 spells CASSPRAASGILNTQYF. DNA for the CDR3: TGTGCCAGCAGCCCCCGGGCGGCTAGCGGGATTCTAAATACGCAGTATTTT.

The rearrangement uses TRBV27 and TRBJ2-7; D perhaps matches TRBD2 (6 bases). The V end lost 3 bases, the J end lost 3 bases, and 15 bases lay between the germline ends. The CDR3 runs to 15 residues. Germline CDR1 is MNHEY and CDR2 is SMNVEV (reference sequence). CDR3 DNA sequence: TGTGCCAGCAGTTTGGGAGTAGCGGACGTCTACGAGCAGTACTTC. This gives the protein CASSLGVADVYEQYF.

This clone came up a few times. J is TRBJ1-2 and V is TRBV6-5; D is ambiguous. V was pared by 10 bases and J by 5 bases, with 14 bases between. The CDR3 totals 12 residues. Germline CDR1 and CDR2: MNHEY and SVGAGI. CDR3 sequence reads: CATKSAGYGYTF. CDR3 in DNA: TGTGCCACCAAGAGCGCGGGGTATGGCTACACCTTC.

J is TRBJ1-1 and V is TRBV6-6, with 7 bases fitting TRBD1. The germline V gene has CDR1 MNHNY and CDR2 SVGAGI (reference sequence). The trim removed 6 bases at V and 5 bases at J, leaving 12 bases unmatched. The CDR3 has 15 residues. The CDR3 is CASSLSYRGETEAFF. The CDR3 nucleotides are TGTGCCAGCAGCCTCTCCTACAGGGGAGAAACTGAAGCTTTCTTT.

The chain combines TRBV5-5 with TRBJ2-7; unclear D gene. From germline, CDR1 is SGHKS and CDR2 YYEKEE (reference sequence). V lost 0 bases, J lost 3 bases, and 10 bases lay in between. The length of the CDR3 is 14 residues. CDR3 coding DNA: TGTGCCAGCAGCTTGGCCCCAGATATCTACGAGCAGTACTTC. Protein product: CASSLAPDIYEQYF. The variable domain in full, with the rest retrieved from reference TRBV5-5 and TRBJ2-7, is DAGVTQSPTHLIKTRGQQVTLRCSPISGHKSVSWYQQVLGQGPQFIFQYYEKEERGRGNFPDRFSARQFPNYSSELNVNALLLGDSALYLCASSLAPDIYEQYFGPGTRLTVT.